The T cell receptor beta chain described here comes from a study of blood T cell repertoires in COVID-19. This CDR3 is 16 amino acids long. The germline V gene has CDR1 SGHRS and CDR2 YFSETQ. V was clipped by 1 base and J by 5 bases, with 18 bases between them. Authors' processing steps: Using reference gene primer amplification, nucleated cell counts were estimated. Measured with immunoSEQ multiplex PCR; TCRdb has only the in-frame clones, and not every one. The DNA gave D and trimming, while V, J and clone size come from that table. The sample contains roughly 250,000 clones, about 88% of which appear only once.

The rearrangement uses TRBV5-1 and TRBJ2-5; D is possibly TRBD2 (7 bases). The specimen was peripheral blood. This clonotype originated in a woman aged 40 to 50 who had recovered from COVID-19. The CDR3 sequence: CASSLSQRGARETQYF. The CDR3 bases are TGCGCCAGCAGCTTGAGTCAACGGGGGGCCAGGGAGACCCAGTACTTC.